These 15 T cell receptor beta chains originate from one sample sequenced in a study of OX40 agonist ivuxolimab in advanced cancers. This table comes from immunoSEQ multiplex PCR, and its TCRdb copy is limited to in-frame clones, with some not included. The table shows 35,000 to 45,000 clones, with 88% occurring only once. This sample comprised CD4+ or CD8+ T cells sorted from blood, obtained in a trial of the OX40 agonist ivuxolimab. These receptors originate from an adult with an advanced solid tumor such as melanoma, head and neck, liver or kidney cancer.

The V and J genes are TRBV27 and TRBJ2-3; D possibly matches TRBD1 or TRBD2 (5 bases each). V was trimmed by 2 bases and J by 3 bases, leaving 6 bases between them. Per the germline V gene, CDR1 is MNHEY and CDR2 is SMNVEV (reference sequence). The CDR3 has 13 residues. The CDR3 DNA is TGTGCCAGCAGTTTAGGGGGAACAGATACGCAGTATTTT. Protein sequence: CASSLGGTDTQYF.

The chain employs TRBV4-2 and TRBJ2-7; D unclear. Deletions cut 3 bases from V and 0 bases from J, with 15 bases between. The CDR3 sequence is 16 residues long. The germline CDR1 and CDR2 sequences are LGHNA and YNFKEQ. This CDR3 is CASSHLIGSYSYEQYF. The CDR3 DNA reads as TGTGCCAGCAGCCACCTGATCGGGTCCTACTCCTACGAGCAGTACTTC.

The V call is TRBV19, the J call TRBJ2-3, with D unresolved. Germline V gene data show CDR1 as LNHDA and CDR2 as SQIVND (reference sequence). The ends were cut back, 8 bases at V and 0 bases at J, with 9 bases in the middle. The CDR3 consists of 13 residues. This CDR3 reads CASAPVSTDTQYF. The CDR3 DNA reads as TGTGCCAGTGCCCCCGTTAGCACAGATACGCAGTATTTT. The variable domain in full, completed from reference TRBV19 and TRBJ2-3, reads DGGITQSPKYLFRKEGQNVTLSCEQNLNHDAMYWYRQDPGQGLRLIYYSQIVNDFQKGDIAEGYSVSREKKESFPLTVTSAQKNPTAFYLCASAPVSTDTQYFGPGTRLTVL.

The chain joins TRBV15 to TRBJ1-5; D is unclear. V was pared by 8 bases and J by 4 bases, with 9 bases between. The CDR3 is made up of 12 amino acids. Germline CDR1 and CDR2: LNHNV and YYDKDF (reference sequence). The CDR3 region has the DNA TGTGCCACCGGACGGGTAAATCAGCCCCAGCATTTT. Translation gives CATGRVNQPQHF.

The genes are TRBV4-2 and TRBJ1-4; D gene ambiguous. Trimming took 0 bases from V and 3 from J, leaving 5 bases between them. Looked up from germline, CDR1 is LGHNA and CDR2 is YNFKEQ. This CDR3 is 14 amino acids long. Written as DNA, the CDR3 is TGTGCCAGCAGCCAAGAAAGTTCTAATGAAAAACTGTTTTTT. It encodes CASSQESSNEKLFF.

This chain joins TRBV6-6 and TRBJ2-1; a weak D match, TRBD2 (6 bases). CDR3 length equals 15 residues. Trimming pared 1 base from V and 0 bases from J, leaving 7 bases between. The V gene's germline CDR1 is MNHNY and CDR2 SVGAGI (reference sequence). This CDR3 is CASSYYGSSYNEQFF. Written as DNA, the CDR3 is TGTGCCAGCAGTTACTACGGGAGCTCCTACAATGAGCAGTTCTTC.

The chain combines TRBV6-5 with TRBJ2-7; no firm D call. The V gene's germline CDR1 is MNHEY and CDR2 SVGAGI. The CDR3 spans 15 residues. The V gene lost 0 bases and the J gene lost 0 bases, with 9 bases spanning the gap. CDR3 sequence reads: CASSYSSQISYEQYF. The CDR3 DNA reads as TGTGCCAGCAGTTACTCTTCACAGATCTCCTACGAGCAGTACTTC.

A remark on this clone: Distinct nucleotide sequences in the sample also encode this CDR3. The rearrangement uses TRBV5-1 and TRBJ2-7, with 10 bases aligning to TRBD1. The V gene's germline CDR1 is SGHRS and CDR2 YFSETQ. Germline trimming cut 2 bases from V and 3 bases from J; bases unmatched to any gene: 2. The CDR3 contains 14 residues. CDR3 in amino acids: CASSFGTGDYEQYF. The DNA for the CDR3 is TGCGCCAGCAGCTTCGGGACAGGGGACTACGAGCAGTACTTC. Full variable domain (outside the CDR3, taken from reference TRBV5-1 and TRBJ2-7): KAGVTQTPRYLIKTRGQQVTLSCSPISGHRSVSWYQQTPGQGLQFLFEYFSETQRNKGNFPGRFSGRQFSNSRSEMNVSTLELGDSALYLCASSFGTGDYEQYFGPGTRLTVT.

This chain uses TRBV15 with TRBJ1-3; D unclear. Germline assignment: CDR1 LNHNV and CDR2 YYDKDF (reference sequence). V was pared by 1 base and J by 0 bases, with 7 bases between. This CDR3 spans 15 amino acids. The CDR3 loop is CATSRVGNSGNTIYF. In nucleotides, the CDR3 is TGTGCCACCAGCAGAGTGGGTAACTCTGGAAACACCATATATTTT.

The J gene is TRBJ2-2, the V gene TRBV11-2, with 12 bases identical to TRBD2. Germline V gene sequence: CDR1 SGHAT, CDR2 FQNNGV. CDR3 length: 17 amino acids. V lost 5 bases to trimming and J lost 0 bases; unmatched junction nucleotides: 4. The CDR3 is CASSPRTSGTNTGELFF. The CDR3 DNA reads as TGTGCCAGCAGCCCCCGGACTAGCGGGACGAACACCGGGGAGCTGTTTTTT. Drawing the rest from reference TRBV11-2 and TRBJ2-2, the complete variable domain is EAGVAQSPRYKIIEKRQSVAFWCNPISGHATLYWYQQILGQGPKLLIQFQNNGVVDDSQLPKDRFSAERLKGVDSTLKIQPAKLEDSAVYLCASSPRTSGTNTGELFFGEGSRLTVL.

The V and J genes are TRBV5-1 and TRBJ2-3; TRBD2 agrees at 10 bases. This CDR3 spans 17 amino acids. V was pared by 0 bases and J by 3 bases, with 7 bases of the junction left unmatched. Per the germline V gene, CDR1 is SGHRS and CDR2 is YFSETQ. CDR3 region: CASSLDLAGVYTDTQYF. The CDR3 nucleotides are TGCGCCAGCAGCTTGGACCTAGCGGGAGTATATACAGATACGCAGTATTTT.

The gene calls are TRBV14 and TRBJ2-7; the match to TRBD2 covers 9 bases. The CDR3 is 19 amino acids. V was pared by 0 bases and J by 0 bases, with 12 bases of the junction left unmatched. CDR1 and CDR2 (germline): SGHDN, FVKESK. The CDR3 sequence: CASSQDIGVAGVVSYEQYF. The DNA for the CDR3 is TGTGCCAGCAGCCAAGATATCGGGGTAGCGGGAGTGGTCTCCTACGAGCAGTACTTC.

This clone was recorded once. The chain links TRBV5-8 to TRBJ2-7, with D hard to call. V lost 1 base to trimming and J lost 4 bases, with 6 bases between them. Germline-derived CDR1 and CDR2 are SGHTS and YDEGEE. The CDR3 covers 12 residues. CDR3 nucleotide sequence: TGTGCCAGCAGCTTGAGGCGATACGAGCAGTACTTC. Protein sequence: CASSLRRYEQYF.

This chain uses TRBV15 with TRBJ1-2; D not certain. CDR3 size: 14 residues. Germline CDR1 LNHNV, CDR2 YYDKDF (reference sequence). Trimming cost V 1 base and J 4 bases, with 10 bases left between them. CDR3 region: CATSRGTLGYGYTF. The CDR3 bases are TGTGCCACCAGCAGAGGGACTTTGGGCTATGGCTACACCTTC.

J is TRBJ2-7 and V is TRBV19; either TRBD1 or TRBD2 may fit D (6 bases each). V was trimmed by 1 base and J by 2 bases, leaving 18 bases between them. This CDR3 region has 17 residues. Germline CDR1 is LNHDA and CDR2 is SQIVND (reference sequence). In DNA form, the CDR3 reads TGTGCCAGTAGTATAGTTCTGGGGGGCCGATCCACCTACGAGCAGTACTTC. Translation: CASSIVLGGRSTYEQYF.